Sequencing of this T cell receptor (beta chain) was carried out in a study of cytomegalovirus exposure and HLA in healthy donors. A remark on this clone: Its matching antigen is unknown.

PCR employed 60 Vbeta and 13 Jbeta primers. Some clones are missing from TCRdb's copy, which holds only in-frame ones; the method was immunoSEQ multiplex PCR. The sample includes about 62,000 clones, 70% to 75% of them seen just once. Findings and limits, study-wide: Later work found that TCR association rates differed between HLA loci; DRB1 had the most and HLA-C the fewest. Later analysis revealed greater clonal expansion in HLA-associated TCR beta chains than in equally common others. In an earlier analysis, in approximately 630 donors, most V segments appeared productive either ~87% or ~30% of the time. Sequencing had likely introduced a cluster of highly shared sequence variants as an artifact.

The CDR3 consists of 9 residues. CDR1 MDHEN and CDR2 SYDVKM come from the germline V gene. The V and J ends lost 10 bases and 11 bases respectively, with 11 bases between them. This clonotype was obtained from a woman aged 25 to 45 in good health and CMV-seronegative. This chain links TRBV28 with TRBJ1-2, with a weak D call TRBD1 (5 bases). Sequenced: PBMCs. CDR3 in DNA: TGTGCCATCCCTCGGGGGTACACCTTC. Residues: CAIPRGYTF.